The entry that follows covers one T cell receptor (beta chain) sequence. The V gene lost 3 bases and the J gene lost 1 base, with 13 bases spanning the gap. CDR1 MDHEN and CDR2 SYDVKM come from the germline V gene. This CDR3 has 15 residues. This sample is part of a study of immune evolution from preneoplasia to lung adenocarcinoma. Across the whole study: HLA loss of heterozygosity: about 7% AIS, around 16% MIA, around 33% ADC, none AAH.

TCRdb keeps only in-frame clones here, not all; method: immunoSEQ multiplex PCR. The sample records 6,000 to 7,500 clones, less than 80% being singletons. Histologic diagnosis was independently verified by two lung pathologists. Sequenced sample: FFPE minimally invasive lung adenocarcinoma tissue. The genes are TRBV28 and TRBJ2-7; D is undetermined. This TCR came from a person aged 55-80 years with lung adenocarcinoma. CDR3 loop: CASSLGRPTSYEQYF. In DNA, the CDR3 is TGTGCCAGCAGTTTGGGCAGGCCTACATCCTACGAGCAGTACTTC.